The present entry profiles one TCR beta chain with its context. An end of the junction does not agree with germline; a read error may underlie this. The method was immunoSEQ multiplex PCR; TCRdb's version includes in-frame clones alone and lacks a portion of them. The profile covers approximately 300,000 clones, with 89% appearing a single time and approximately 4.7% taken by the ten largest. The data stem from a study of blood T cell repertoires in COVID-19. Cohort 3 donors counted as recovered after two negative PCRs, clearance, or resolved symptoms. This sequence was found in a man between 60 and 75 years old who had recovered from COVID-19. Material for sequencing was PBMCs or T cells enriched from blood (not recorded which).

The CDR3, as DNA: TGTGCCAGTAGTGGCCAAGAGGGGGCCGGGGAGCTGTTTTTT. It codes for CASSGQEGAGELFF. The chain combines TRBV6-4 with TRBJ2-2, with D possibly matching TRBD1 (6 bases). CDR1 and CDR2 (germline): MRHNA, SNTAGT. The CDR3 consists of 14 residues.